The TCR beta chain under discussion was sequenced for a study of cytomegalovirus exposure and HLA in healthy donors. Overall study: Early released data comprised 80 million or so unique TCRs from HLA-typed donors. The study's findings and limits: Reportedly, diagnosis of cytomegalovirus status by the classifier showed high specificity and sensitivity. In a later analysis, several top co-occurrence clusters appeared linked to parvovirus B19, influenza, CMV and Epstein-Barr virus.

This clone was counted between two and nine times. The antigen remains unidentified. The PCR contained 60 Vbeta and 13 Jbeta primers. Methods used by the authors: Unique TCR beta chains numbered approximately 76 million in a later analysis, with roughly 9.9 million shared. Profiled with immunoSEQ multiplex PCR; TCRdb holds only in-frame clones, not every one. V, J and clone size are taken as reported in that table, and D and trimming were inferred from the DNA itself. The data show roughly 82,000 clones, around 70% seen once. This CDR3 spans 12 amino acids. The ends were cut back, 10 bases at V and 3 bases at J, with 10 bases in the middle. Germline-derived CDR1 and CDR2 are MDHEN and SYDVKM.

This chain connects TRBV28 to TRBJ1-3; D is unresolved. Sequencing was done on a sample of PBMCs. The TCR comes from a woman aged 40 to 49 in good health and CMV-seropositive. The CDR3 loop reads CATTQNGNTIYF. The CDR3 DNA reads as TGTGCCACTACACAGAATGGAAACACCATATATTTT.